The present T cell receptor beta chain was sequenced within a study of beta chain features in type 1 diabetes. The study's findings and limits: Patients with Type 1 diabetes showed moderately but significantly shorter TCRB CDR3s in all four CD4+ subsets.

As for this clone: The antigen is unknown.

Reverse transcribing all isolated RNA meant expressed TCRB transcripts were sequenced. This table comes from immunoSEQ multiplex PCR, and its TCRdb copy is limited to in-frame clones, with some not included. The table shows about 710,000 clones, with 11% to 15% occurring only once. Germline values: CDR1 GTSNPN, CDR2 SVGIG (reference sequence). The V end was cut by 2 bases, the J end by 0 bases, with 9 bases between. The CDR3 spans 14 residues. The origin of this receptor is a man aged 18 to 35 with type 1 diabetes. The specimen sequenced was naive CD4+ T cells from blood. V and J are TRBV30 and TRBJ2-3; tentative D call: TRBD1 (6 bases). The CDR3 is CAWSYGTSTDTQYF. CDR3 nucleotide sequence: TGTGCCTGGAGTTATGGGACAAGCACAGATACGCAGTATTTT.